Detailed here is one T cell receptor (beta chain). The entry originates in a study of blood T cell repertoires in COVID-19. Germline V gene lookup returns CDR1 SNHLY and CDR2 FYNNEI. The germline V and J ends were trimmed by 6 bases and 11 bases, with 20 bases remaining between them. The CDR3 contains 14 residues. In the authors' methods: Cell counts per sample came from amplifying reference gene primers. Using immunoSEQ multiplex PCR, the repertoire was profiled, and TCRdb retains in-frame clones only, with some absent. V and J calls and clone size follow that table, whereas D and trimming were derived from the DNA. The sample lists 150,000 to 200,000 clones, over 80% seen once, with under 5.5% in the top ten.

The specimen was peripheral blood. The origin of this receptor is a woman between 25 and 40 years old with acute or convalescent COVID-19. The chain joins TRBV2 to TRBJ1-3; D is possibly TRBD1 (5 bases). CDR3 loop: CASSPDDRGAAIYF. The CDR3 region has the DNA TGTGCCAGCAGCCCGGACGACCGTGGGGCGGCCATATATTTT. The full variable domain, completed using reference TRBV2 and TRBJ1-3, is EPEVTQTPSHQVTQMGQEVILRCVPISNHLYFYWYRQILGQKVEFLVSFYNNEISEKSEIFDDQFSVERPDGSNFTLKIRSTKLEDSAMYFCASSPDDRGAAIYFGEGSWLTVV.